The clone carrying this T cell receptor (beta chain) was recorded only once. Germline-derived CDR1 and CDR2 are MNHEY and SVGAGI. Trimming took off 6 bases at V and 3 bases at J, with 18 bases between the two ends. This CDR3 has 15 amino acids. Only in-frame clones appear in the TCRdb table, and some are missing; sequencing was by immunoSEQ multiplex PCR. Of more than 150,000 clones detected, roughly four fifths appear once; the ten largest clones hold about 11%. This sample is part of a study of blood T cell repertoires in COVID-19. Study context: Acute and convalescent COVID-19 samples came from the United States, Italy and Spain. T cells, B-cell-depleted T cells, or PBMCs provided the cDNA or gDNA that served as material.

Sequencing used PBMCs or T cells enriched from blood (not recorded which). J is TRBJ2-7 and V is TRBV6-5; TRBD2 might be the D (7 bases). The source of this sequence is a man aged 35 to 55 who had recovered from COVID-19. CDR3 DNA sequence: TGTGCCAGCAGAAACCAACGGGGGGCGTACTACGAGCAGTACTTC. Amino acid sequence: CASRNQRGAYYEQYF.